These T cell receptor beta chains were read from a single sample in a study of blood T cell repertoires in COVID-19. Sequenced by immunoSEQ multiplex PCR; TCRdb stores in-frame clones only, minus some. In the table there are about 150,000 clones, approximately 80% of which are singletons. Sequencing was performed on peripheral blood. The receptors derive from a man in his sixties with active or convalescent COVID-19. CDR3s include the opening cysteine and the closing phenylalanine or tryptophan. Fields, in order: clone size, J gene, D gene, V gene, CDR3 protein, CDR3 DNA. A D gene is named only where the DNA matches it firmly. Clone size is given for some rows only: seen once, a few or many times, or a class if the clone is expanded.

once	TRBJ2-7	TRBD1	TRBV19	CASSFGQAYEQYF	TGTGCCAGTAGTTTCGGACAGGCCTACGAGCAGTACTTC
-	TRBJ2-7	TRBD2	TRBV13	CASSRRAGVTYEQYF	TGTGCCAGCAGCCGGAGGGCGGGAGTGACCTACGAGCAGTACTTC
once	TRBJ2-7	TRBD2	TRBV30	CAWSPKSGSSHEQYF	TGTGCCTGGAGCCCGAAGAGCGGGAGCTCCCACGAGCAGTACTTC
-	TRBJ2-7	-	TRBV29-1	CSVEVRAGYEQYF	TGCAGCGTTGAAGTACGTGCCGGCTACGAGCAGTACTTC
-	TRBJ2-5	-	TRBV5-1	CASSVTGDGISETQYF	TGCGCCAGCAGCGTTACAGGCGATGGGATCTCTGAGACCCAGTACTTC
once	TRBJ1-4	-	TRBV12-1	CASSLSPGPATNEKLFF	TGTGCCAGCAGCCTTTCCCCCGGTCCTGCAACTAATGAAAAACTGTTTTTT
-	TRBJ2-2	-	TRBV19	CASSPLQGNTGELFF	TGTGCCAGTAGTCCCTTACAGGGGAACACCGGGGAGCTGTTTTTT
-	TRBJ2-3	TRBD2	TRBV4-2	CASSQEGRADTQYF	TGTGCCAGCAGCCAAGAGGGGAGGGCAGATACGCAGTATTTT
-	TRBJ2-3	-	TRBV6-6	CASRDWERSSGDTQYF	TGTGCCAGCAGAGACTGGGAGCGGTCCAGCGGGGATACGCAGTATTTT
few	TRBJ2-1	TRBD2	TRBV14	CASSQSGSYNEQFF	TGTGCCAGCAGCCAGAGCGGGAGCTACAATGAGCAGTTCTTC
-	TRBJ1-2	TRBD1	TRBV19	CASSTGQVYYTF	TGTGCCAGTAGTACCGGACAGGTTTACTACACCTTC
few	TRBJ2-1	-	TRBV9	CASSVGGTYNEQFF	TGTGCCAGCAGCGTAGGAGGGACCTACAATGAGCAGTTCTTC
few	TRBJ1-1	TRBD1	TRBV4-1	CASSQQGAGEAFF	TGCGCCAGCAGCCAGCAGGGGGCAGGTGAAGCTTTCTTT
few	TRBJ2-1	-	TRBV2	CASRLSEQFF	TGTGCCAGCCGACTGTCCGAGCAGTTCTTC
-	TRBJ2-5	-	TRBV5-5	CASSLPQGLETQYF	TGTGCCAGCAGCTTGCCCCAGGGGCTGGAGACCCAGTACTTC
-	TRBJ1-2	TRBD1	TRBV4-1	CASSRDSLNYGYTF	TGCGCCAGCAGCCGGGACAGTTTAAACTATGGCTACACCTTC
-	TRBJ2-5	-	TRBV2	CASSLDSLETQYF	TGTGCCAGCAGTCTAGACAGTTTGGAGACCCAGTACTTC
-	TRBJ2-2	-	TRBV7-2	CASSSIRGTGELFF	TGTGCCAGCAGCTCTATCCGGGGTACCGGGGAGCTGTTTTTT
many	TRBJ2-3	-	TRBV7-8	CASSSLAVSTDTQYF	TGTGCCAGCAGCTCCCTAGCAGTTAGCACAGATACGCAGTATTTT
few	TRBJ1-5	-	TRBV29-1	CSVESGWGQPQHF	TGCAGCGTTGAATCGGGTTGGGGCCAGCCCCAGCATTTT
-	TRBJ1-4	-	TRBV2	CASRPYRRGEKLFF	TGTGCCAGCAGGCCCTACAGGCGCGGTGAAAAACTGTTTTTT
once	TRBJ2-5	-	TRBV4-1	CASSQAGGAGTQYF	TGCGCCAGCAGCCAAGCCGGGGGAGCGGGGACCCAGTACTTC
-	TRBJ1-5	TRBD1	TRBV3-1/TRBV3-2	CASSQEVGTGINQPQHF	TGTGCCAGCAGCCAAGAAGTTGGGACAGGGATCAATCAGCCCCAGCATTTT
-	TRBJ2-3	TRBD1	TRBV24-1	CATSDRRQGTDTQYF	TGTGCCACCAGTGACCGTCGACAGGGAACAGATACGCAGTATTTT
-	TRBJ1-1	-	TRBV18	CASSLPFSGTEAFF	TGTGCCAGCTCACTTCCTTTCTCGGGCACTGAAGCTTTCTTT
few	TRBJ1-1	TRBD1	TRBV9	CASSSNRGGFMNTEAFF	TGTGCCAGCAGCTCGAACAGGGGAGGATTCATGAACACTGAAGCTTTCTTT
-	TRBJ2-7	TRBD2	TRBV6-2/TRBV6-3	CASSPGTISSYEQYF	TGTGCCAGCAGTCCAGGGACTATCAGCTCCTACGAGCAGTACTTC